The entry that follows covers one T cell receptor (beta chain) sequence. These data are taken from a study of T-cell reconstitution after alpha-beta-depleted transplantation in children. Preparation of the TCRbeta library involved a method that used unique molecular identifiers. TCRdb called the PCR reads again in MiXCR, with one record for every CDR3 protein. The sample records a few hundred thousand distinct CDR3 sequences, about a fifth being singletons. Germline CDR1 is LNHDA and CDR2 is SQIVND (reference sequence). Trimming removed 4 bases from V and 9 bases from J; junction bases left unmatched: 6. There are 13 residues in the CDR3.

This clonotype originated in a human donor who donated a stem cell graft to a child with acute myeloid leukemia. The sample in question was PBMCs from the stem cell graft donor, obtained from the stem cell graft. The chain is built from TRBV19 and TRBJ2-1, with 7 bases identical to TRBD2. The CDR3 loop is CASSKPTSIEQFF. DNA of the CDR3: TGTGCCAGTAGTAAACCGACTAGCATTGAGCAGTTCTTC. The full variable domain, with the rest looked up from reference TRBV19 and TRBJ2-1, is DGGITQSPKYLFRKEGQNVTLSCEQNLNHDAMYWYRQDPGQGLRLIYYSQIVNDFQKGDIAEGYSVSREKKESFPLTVTSAQKNPTAFYLCASSKPTSIEQFFGPGTRLTVL.